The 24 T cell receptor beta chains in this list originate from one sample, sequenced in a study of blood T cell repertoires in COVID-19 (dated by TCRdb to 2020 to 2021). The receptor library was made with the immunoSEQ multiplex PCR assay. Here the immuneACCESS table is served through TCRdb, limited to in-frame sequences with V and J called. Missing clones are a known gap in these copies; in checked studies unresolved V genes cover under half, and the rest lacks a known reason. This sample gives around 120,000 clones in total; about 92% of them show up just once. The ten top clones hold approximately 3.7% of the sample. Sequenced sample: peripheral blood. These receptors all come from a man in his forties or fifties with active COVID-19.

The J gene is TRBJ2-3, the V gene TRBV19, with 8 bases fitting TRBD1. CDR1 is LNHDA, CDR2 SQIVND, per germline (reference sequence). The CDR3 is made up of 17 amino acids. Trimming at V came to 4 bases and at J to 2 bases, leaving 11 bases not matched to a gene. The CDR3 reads CASSTLPGTGDTDTQYF. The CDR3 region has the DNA TGTGCCAGTAGTACTCTACCCGGGACAGGAGACACAGATACGCAGTATTTT.

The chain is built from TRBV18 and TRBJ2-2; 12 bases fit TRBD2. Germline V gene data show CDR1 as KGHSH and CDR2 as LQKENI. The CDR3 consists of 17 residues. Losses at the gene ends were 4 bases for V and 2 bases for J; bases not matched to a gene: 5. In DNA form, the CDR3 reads TGTGCCAGCTCACTGGGGACTAGCGGGCTCAACACCGGGGAGCTGTTTTTT. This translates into CASSLGTSGLNTGELFF. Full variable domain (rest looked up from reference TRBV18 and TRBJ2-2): NAGVMQNPRHLVRRRGQEARLRCSPMKGHSHVYWYRQLPEEGLKFMVYLQKENIIDESGMPKERFSAEFPKEGPSILRIQQVVRGDSAAYFCASSLGTSGLNTGELFFGEGSRLTVL.

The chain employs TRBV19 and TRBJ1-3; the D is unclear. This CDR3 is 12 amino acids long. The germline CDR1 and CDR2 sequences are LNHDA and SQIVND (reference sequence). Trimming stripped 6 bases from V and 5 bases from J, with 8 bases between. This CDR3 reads CASRNSRNTIYF. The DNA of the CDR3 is TGTGCCAGTAGAAACAGCAGAAACACCATATATTTT.

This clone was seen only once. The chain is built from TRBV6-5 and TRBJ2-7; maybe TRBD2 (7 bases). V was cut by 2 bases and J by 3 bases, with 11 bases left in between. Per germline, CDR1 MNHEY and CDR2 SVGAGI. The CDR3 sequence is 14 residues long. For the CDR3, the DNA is TGTGCCAGCAGTTACGGAGGGGGGGTCTACGAGCAGTACTTC. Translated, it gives CASSYGGGVYEQYF.

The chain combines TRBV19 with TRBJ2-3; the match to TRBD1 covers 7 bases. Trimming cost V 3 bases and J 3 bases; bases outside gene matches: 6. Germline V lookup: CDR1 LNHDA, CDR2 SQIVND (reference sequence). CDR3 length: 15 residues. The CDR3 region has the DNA TGTGCCAGTAGTATCCGAACAGGGGCAACAGATACGCAGTATTTT. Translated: CASSIRTGATDTQYF.

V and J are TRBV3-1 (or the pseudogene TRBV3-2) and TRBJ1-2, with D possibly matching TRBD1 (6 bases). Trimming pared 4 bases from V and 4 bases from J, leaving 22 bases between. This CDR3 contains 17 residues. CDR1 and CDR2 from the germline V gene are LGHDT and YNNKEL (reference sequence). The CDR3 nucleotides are TGTGCCAGCAGCCCCCTACTAGGGGGGGCGCAAGGCTATGGCTACACCTTC. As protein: CASSPLLGGAQGYGYTF.

The CDR3 sequence: CASSSGTHLTDTQYF. CDR3 in DNA: TGTGCCAGCAGCTCCGGGACTCATTTAACAGATACGCAGTATTTT. This sequence joins TRBV5-6 and TRBJ2-3; a possible D gene is TRBD2 (6 bases). V lost 3 bases to trimming and J lost 3 bases, with 14 bases between them. Per germline, CDR1 SGHDT and CDR2 YYEEEE. The CDR3 loop spans 15 amino acids.

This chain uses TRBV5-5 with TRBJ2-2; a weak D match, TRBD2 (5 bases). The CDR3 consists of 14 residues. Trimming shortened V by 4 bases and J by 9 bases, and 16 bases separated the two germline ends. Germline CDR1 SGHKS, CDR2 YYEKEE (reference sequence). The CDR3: CASSPIGSYRELFF. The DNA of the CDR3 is TGTGCCAGCAGCCCTATTGGGAGTTATCGGGAGCTGTTTTTT.

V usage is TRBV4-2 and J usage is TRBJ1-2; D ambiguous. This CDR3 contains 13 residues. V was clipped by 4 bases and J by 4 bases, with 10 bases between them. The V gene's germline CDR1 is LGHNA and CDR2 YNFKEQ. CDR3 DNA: TGTGCCAGCAGCCCCCTCCCGGGCTATGGCTACACCTTC. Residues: CASSPLPGYGYTF.

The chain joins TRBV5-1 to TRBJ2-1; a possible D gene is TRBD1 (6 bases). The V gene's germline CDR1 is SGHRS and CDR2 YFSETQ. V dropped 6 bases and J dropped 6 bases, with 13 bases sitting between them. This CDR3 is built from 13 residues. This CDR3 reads CASTQGPGNEQFF. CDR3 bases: TGCGCCAGCACCCAGGGGCCCGGCAATGAGCAGTTCTTC.

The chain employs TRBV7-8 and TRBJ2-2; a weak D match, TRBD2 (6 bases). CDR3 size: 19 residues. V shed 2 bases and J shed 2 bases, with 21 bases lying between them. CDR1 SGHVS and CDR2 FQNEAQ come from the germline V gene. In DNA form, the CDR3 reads TGTGCCAGCAGCTTAAACCGTCTGACTAGATCGGGCAACACCGGGGAGCTGTTTTTT. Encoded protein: CASSLNRLTRSGNTGELFF.

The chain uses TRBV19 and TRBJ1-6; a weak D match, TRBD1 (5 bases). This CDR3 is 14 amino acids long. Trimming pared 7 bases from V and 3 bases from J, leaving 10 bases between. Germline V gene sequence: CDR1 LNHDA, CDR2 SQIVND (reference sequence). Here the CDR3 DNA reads TGTGCCAGTACCGAAGGGGTCTATAATTCACCCCTCCACTTT. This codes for CASTEGVYNSPLHF.

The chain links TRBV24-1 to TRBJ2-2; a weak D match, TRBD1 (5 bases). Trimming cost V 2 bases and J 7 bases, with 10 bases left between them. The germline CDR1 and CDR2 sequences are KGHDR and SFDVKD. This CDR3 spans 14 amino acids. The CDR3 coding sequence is TGTGCCACCAGTGATTATTCAGGGTTCGGGGAGCTGTTTTTT. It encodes CATSDYSGFGELFF.

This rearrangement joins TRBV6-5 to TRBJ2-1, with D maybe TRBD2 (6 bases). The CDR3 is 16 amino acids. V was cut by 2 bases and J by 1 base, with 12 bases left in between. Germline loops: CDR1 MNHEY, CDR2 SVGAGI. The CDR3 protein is CASSYGGSRSYNEQFF. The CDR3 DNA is TGTGCCAGCAGTTACGGGGGGTCTCGATCCTACAATGAGCAGTTCTTC.

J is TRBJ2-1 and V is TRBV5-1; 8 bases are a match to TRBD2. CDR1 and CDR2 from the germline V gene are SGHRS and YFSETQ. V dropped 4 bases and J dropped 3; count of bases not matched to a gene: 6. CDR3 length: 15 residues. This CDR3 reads CASSQAGVIYNEQFF. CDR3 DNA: TGCGCCAGCAGCCAAGCGGGGGTCATCTACAATGAGCAGTTCTTC.

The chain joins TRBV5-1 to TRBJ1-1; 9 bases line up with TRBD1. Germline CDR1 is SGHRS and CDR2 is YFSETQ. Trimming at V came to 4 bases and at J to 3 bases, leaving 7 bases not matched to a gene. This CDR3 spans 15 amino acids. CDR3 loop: CASSVQTGGYTEAFF. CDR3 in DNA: TGCGCCAGCAGCGTCCAGACAGGGGGGTACACTGAAGCTTTCTTT.

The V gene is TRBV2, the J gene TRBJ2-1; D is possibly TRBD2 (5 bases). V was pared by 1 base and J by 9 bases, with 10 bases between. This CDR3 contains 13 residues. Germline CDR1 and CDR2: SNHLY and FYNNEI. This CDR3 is CASSEGAEGEQFF. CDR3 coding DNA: TGTGCCAGCAGTGAAGGGGCCGAGGGTGAGCAGTTCTTC.

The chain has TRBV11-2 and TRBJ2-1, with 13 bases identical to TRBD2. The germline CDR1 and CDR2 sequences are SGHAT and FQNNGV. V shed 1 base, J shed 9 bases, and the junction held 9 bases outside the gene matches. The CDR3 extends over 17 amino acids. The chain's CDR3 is CASSLGTSGGPEVEQFF. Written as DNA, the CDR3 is TGTGCCAGCAGCTTAGGGACTAGCGGGGGACCGGAGGTTGAGCAGTTCTTC.

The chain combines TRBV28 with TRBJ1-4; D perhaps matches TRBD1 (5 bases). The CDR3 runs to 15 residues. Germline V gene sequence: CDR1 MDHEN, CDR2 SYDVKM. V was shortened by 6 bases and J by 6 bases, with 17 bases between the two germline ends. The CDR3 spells CASRTGDRRYEKLFF. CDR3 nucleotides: TGTGCCAGCAGAACTGGTGACAGACGCTATGAAAAACTGTTTTTT. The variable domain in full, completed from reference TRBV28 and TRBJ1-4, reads DVKVTQSSRYLVKRTGEKVFLECVQDMDHENMFWYRQDPGLGLRLIYFSYDVKMKEKGDIPEGYSVSREKKERFSLILESASTNQTSMYLCASRTGDRRYEKLFFGSGTQLSVL.

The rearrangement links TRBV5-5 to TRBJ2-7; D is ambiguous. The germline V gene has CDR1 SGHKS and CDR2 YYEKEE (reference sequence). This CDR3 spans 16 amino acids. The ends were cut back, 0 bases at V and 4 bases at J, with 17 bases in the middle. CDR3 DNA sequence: TGTGCCAGCAGCTTGGTTTACCGGCAGGCGTCATACGAGCAGTACTTC. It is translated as CASSLVYRQASYEQYF.

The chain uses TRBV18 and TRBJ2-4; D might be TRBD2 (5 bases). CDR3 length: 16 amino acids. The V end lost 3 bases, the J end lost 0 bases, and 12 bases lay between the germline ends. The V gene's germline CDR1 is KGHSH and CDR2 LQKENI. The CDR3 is CASSPPGGLAKNIQYF. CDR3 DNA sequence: TGTGCCAGCTCACCCCCTGGCGGACTAGCCAAAAACATTCAGTACTTC.

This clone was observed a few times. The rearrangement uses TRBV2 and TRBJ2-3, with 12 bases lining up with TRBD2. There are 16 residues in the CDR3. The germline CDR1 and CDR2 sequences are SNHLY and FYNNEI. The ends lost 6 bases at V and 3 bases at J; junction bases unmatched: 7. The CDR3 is CASSLGLAGITDTQYF. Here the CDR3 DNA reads TGTGCCAGCAGCCTAGGACTAGCGGGAATAACAGATACGCAGTATTTT.

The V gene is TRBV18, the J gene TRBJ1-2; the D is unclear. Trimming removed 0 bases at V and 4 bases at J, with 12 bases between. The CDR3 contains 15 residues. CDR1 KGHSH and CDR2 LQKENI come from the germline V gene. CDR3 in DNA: TGTGCCAGCTCACCACCCCGCGAAGTCTCCTATGGCTACACCTTC. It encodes CASSPPREVSYGYTF.

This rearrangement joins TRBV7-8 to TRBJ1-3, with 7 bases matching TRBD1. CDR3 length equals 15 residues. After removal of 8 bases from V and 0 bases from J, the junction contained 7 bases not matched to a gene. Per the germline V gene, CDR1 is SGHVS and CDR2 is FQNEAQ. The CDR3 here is CASGGTANSGNTIYF. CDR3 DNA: TGTGCCAGCGGTGGGACAGCCAACTCTGGAAACACCATATATTTT.